This is a list of T cell receptor beta chains from one sample in a study of blood T cell repertoires in COVID-19. The method was immunoSEQ multiplex PCR; TCRdb's version includes in-frame clones alone and lacks a portion of them. Of about 530,000 clones in the sample, about 88% were seen once. Sequences were obtained from peripheral blood. The receptors were sampled from a woman aged 45-59 years with COVID-19, enrolled during active disease. Each CDR3 is given with its conserved first and last residue. Fields, in order: V gene, J gene, D gene, clone size, CDR3 protein, CDR3 DNA. D genes are given only for firm matches. Part of the rows lack a size; the others show once, few, many or a class for expanded clones.

TRBV6-1,TRBJ1-2,.,.,CASSEAGTGGYGYTF,TGTGCCAGCAGTGAAGCCGGGACCGGAGGGTATGGCTACACCTTC
TRBV7-8,TRBJ1-1,.,.,CASSQQGTEAFF,TGTGCCAGCAGCCAACAGGGTACTGAAGCTTTCTTT
TRBV5-1,TRBJ2-1,.,.,CASRTLQELGNEQFF,TGCGCCAGCAGGACGCTCCAAGAACTCGGGAATGAGCAGTTCTTC
TRBV7-8,TRBJ1-1,TRBD1,.,CASSRDRESASF,TGTGCCAGCAGCCGCGACAGGGAAAGTGCTTCCTTT
TRBV10-3,TRBJ2-1,TRBD1,.,CAISPGQGAYNEQFF,TGTGCCATCAGCCCCGGACAGGGAGCCTACAATGAGCAGTTCTTC
TRBV9,TRBJ2-3,TRBD2,once,CASSARGGLGTDTQYF,TGTGCCAGCAGCGCACGGGGGGGCCTGGGCACAGATACGCAGTATTTT
TRBV19,TRBJ1-5,TRBD1,.,CASSMVGQGAPPQHF,TGTGCCAGTAGTATGGTGGGGCAGGGGGCGCCGCCCCAGCATTTT
TRBV5-5,TRBJ1-5,TRBD1,.,CASSPQGGSNQPQHF,TGTGCCAGCAGCCCACAGGGGGGTAGCAATCAGCCCCAGCATTTT
TRBV9,TRBJ2-3,TRBD1,.,CASRYRDRYTDTQYF,TGTGCCAGCAGATACCGGGACAGGTACACAGATACGCAGTATTTT
TRBV14,TRBJ1-1,.,.,CASSQDPRHREAFF,TGTGCCAGCAGCCAAGATCCTAGACACCGGGAGGCTTTCTTT
TRBV9,TRBJ2-7,.,once,CASSVGPLGGTYEQYF,TGTGCCAGCAGCGTAGGACCACTTGGAGGAACCTACGAGCAGTACTTC
TRBV28,TRBJ2-6,.,.,CASRPRGRAGANVLTF,TGTGCCAGCAGACCCAGGGGTAGAGCTGGGGCCAACGTCCTGACTTTC
TRBV19,TRBJ1-4,.,.,CASSIFEAWQSNEKLFF,TGTGCCAGTAGTATTTTTGAGGCCTGGCAAAGTAATGAAAAACTGTTTTTT
TRBV3-1/TRBV3-2,TRBJ1-1,TRBD1,.,CASSYRQGRAFF,TGTGCCAGCAGCTACCGACAGGGTAGGGCTTTCTTT
TRBV14,TRBJ2-1,TRBD2,few,CASSQDLSASGEKARGNEQFF,TGTGCCAGCAGCCAAGATCTCTCGGCTAGCGGGGAAAAAGCGCGGGGAAATGAGCAGTTCTTC
TRBV19,TRBJ2-7,TRBD1,few,CASRSGTGPYEQYF,TGTGCCAGTAGGTCCGGGACAGGTCCCTACGAGCAGTACTTC
TRBV3-1/TRBV3-2,TRBJ1-1,TRBD1,once,CASSPLDRGTEAFF,TGTGCCAGCAGCCCCCTGGACAGGGGCACTGAAGCTTTCTTT
TRBV6-2/TRBV6-3,TRBJ2-7,TRBD2,.,CASSPVAGTYEQYF,TGTGCCAGCAGTCCCGTAGCGGGGACCTACGAGCAGTACTTC
TRBV5-4,TRBJ2-3,TRBD2,.,CASKTAGGRADTQYF,TGTGCCAGCAAAACTGCGGGGGGGCGGGCAGATACGCAGTATTTT
TRBV27,TRBJ1-1,.,.,CASRGRANTEAFF,TGTGCCAGCAGGGGCAGGGCGAACACTGAAGCTTTCTTT
TRBV27,TRBJ1-1,TRBD1,.,CASSSTTGGAGEAFF,TGTGCCAGCAGTTCCACGACAGGGGGCGCTGGGGAAGCTTTCTTT
TRBV5-1,TRBJ1-1,TRBD1,.,CASSVRQGHTEAFF,TGCGCCAGCAGCGTTCGACAGGGTCACACTGAAGCTTTCTTT
TRBV30,TRBJ2-3,TRBD1,once,CAWTLRTGRTDTQYF,TGTGCCTGGACCCTCCGGACAGGGAGAACAGATACGCAGTATTTT
TRBV3-1/TRBV3-2,TRBJ2-5,TRBD1,.,CASSQLAGGIQETQYF,TGTGCCAGCAGCCAATTGGCAGGGGGTATCCAAGAGACCCAGTACTTC
TRBV18,TRBJ1-2,.,.,CASSPGEGDGYTF,TGTGCCAGCTCACCAGGGGAAGGGGATGGCTACACCTTC
TRBV29-1,TRBJ1-5,.,.,CSVVASGLEPQHF,TGCAGCGTTGTTGCTTCAGGTCTGGAGCCCCAGCATTTT
TRBV18,TRBJ1-5,.,.,CASSLQNQPQHF,TGTGCCAGCTCTCTTCAGAATCAGCCCCAGCATTTT
TRBV10-3,TRBJ1-2,TRBD1,.,CAISESLTGVYYGYTF,TGTGCCATCAGTGAGTCGCTGACAGGGGTTTACTATGGCTACACCTTC
TRBV11-2,TRBJ2-7,TRBD1,.,CASSLVKPLTGGHEQYF,TGTGCCAGCAGCTTAGTAAAACCCCTGACAGGGGGCCACGAGCAGTACTTC
TRBV6-2/TRBV6-3,TRBJ1-2,TRBD1,.,CASSEDRDDGYTF,TGTGCCAGCAGTGAGGACAGGGATGATGGCTACACCTTC
TRBV6-5,TRBJ2-1,TRBD1,.,CASSYPAGGSEQFF,TGTGCCAGCAGTTACCCTGCAGGGGGCTCTGAGCAGTTCTTC
TRBV5-1,TRBJ2-7,.,.,CASSRMGPPSTEQYF,TGCGCCAGCAGCCGCATGGGCCCCCCGTCGACCGAGCAGTACTTC
TRBV2,TRBJ2-3,TRBD2,.,CASSDGGGPSDTQYF,TGTGCCAGCAGTGACGGCGGGGGGCCCTCAGATACGCAGTATTTT